Reported below is one T cell receptor (beta chain). Its antigen is unidentified. These data belong to a study of cytomegalovirus exposure and HLA in healthy donors. Study in general: A previous analysis identified about 110 million unique TCR beta sequences derived from some 170 million T cells. Study-level points and caveats: CMV antigen specificity was confirmed in vitro for three CMV-associated chains. In an earlier analysis, most TCR beta V segments were productive about 90% or about 30% of the time. The study listed roughly 160 cytomegalovirus-associated TCR beta chains.

The CDR3 sequence is 16 residues long. CDR1 is MNHEY, CDR2 SMNVEV, per germline (reference sequence). The V and J ends lost 6 bases and 4 bases, in that order; junction bases with no gene match: 11. The primer mix had 60 Vbeta and 13 Jbeta primers. The protocol was immunoSEQ multiplex PCR, while the TCRdb copy is restricted to in-frame clones and leaves out a portion. The sample lists approximately 130,000 clones; approximately 75% were seen once. Sequenced input: PBMCs. This TCR was recovered from a woman in her forties in good health and CMV-seropositive. The rearrangement links TRBV27 to TRBJ2-3; TRBD1 matches at 9 bases. The CDR3 protein is CASSPQGTGFSDTQYF. CDR3 coding DNA: TGTGCCAGCAGCCCCCAAGGGACAGGGTTTTCAGATACGCAGTATTTT.